This T cell receptor (beta chain) originates from a study of response to subunit inactivated influenza vaccine. In regard to this clonotype: Antigen specificity is unknown.

MiXCR, applied by TCRdb to the RT-PCR reads, yields one record per CDR3 protein. The sample has about 580,000 distinct CDR3 sequences, roughly 15% seen once. Trimming at V came to 1 base and at J to 2 bases, leaving 4 bases not matched to a gene. Germline V gives CDR1 WSHSY, CDR2 SAAADI. The CDR3 covers 16 residues. Findings and limits, study-wide: Each seasonal flu vaccination may recruit only limited new T cells, authors suggested.

The chain recombines TRBV10-2 with TRBJ2-2; 7 nucleotides line up with TRBD2. Sequenced material: PBMCs from blood, taken 11 to 12 days after vaccination. The receptor was isolated from a man aged 45 to 65 who received an inactivated influenza vaccine. The CDR3 sequence is CASSEWRENNTGELFF. CDR3 bases: TGCGCCAGCAGTGAGTGGCGGGAGAATAACACCGGGGAGCTGTTTTTT.